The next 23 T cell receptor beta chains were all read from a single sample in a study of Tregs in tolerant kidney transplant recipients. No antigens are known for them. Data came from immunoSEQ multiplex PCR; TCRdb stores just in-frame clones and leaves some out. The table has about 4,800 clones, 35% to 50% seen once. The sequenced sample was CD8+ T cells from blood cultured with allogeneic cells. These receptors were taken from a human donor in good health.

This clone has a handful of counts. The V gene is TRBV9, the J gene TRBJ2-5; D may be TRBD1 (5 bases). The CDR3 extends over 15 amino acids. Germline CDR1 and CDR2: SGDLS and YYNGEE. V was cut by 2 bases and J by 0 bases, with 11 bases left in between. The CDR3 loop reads CASSVLGRNQETQYF. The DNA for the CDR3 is TGTGCCAGCAGCGTTCTGGGGCGAAACCAAGAGACCCAGTACTTC.

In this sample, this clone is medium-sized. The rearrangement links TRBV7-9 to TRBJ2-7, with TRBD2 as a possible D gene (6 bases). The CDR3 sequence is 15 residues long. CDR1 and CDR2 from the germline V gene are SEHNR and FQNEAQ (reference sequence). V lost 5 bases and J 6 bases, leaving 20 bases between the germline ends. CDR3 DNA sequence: TGTGCCAGCAGCCCACTTCAGCGGGCCGCCAGCGAGCAGTACTTC. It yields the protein CASSPLQRAASEQYF.

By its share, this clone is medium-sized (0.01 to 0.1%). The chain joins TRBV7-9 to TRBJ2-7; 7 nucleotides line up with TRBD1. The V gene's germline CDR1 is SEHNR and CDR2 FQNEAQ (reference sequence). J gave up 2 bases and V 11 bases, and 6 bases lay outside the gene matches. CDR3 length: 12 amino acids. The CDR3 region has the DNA TGTGCCCTACGGACAGGAGCCTACGAGCAGTACTTC. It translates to CALRTGAYEQYF.

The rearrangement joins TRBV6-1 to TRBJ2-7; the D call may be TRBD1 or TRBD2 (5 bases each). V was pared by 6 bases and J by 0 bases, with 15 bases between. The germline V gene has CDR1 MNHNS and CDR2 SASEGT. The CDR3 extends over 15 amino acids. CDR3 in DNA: TGTGCCAGCAGCCAAGCCGGGACGTACTCCTACGAGCAGTACTTC. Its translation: CASSQAGTYSYEQYF.

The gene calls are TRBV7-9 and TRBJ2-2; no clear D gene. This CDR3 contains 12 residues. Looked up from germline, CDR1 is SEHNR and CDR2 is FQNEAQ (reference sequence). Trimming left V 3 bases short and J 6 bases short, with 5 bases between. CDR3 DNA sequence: TGTGCCAGCAGCTTCAGGCCCGGGGAGCTGTTTTTT. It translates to CASSFRPGELFF.

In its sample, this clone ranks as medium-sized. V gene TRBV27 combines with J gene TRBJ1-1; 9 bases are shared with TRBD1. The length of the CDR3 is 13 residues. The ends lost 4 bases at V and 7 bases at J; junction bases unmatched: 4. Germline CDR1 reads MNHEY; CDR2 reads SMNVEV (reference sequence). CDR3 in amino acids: CASSSGTGHEAFF. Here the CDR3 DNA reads TGTGCCAGCAGTTCTGGGACAGGGCATGAAGCTTTCTTT.

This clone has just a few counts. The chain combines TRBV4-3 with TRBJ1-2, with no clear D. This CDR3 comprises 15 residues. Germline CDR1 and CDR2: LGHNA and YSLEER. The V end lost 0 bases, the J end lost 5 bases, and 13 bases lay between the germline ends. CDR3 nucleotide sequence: TGCGCCAGCAGCCAAGACAACCTGGGGTCGTATGGCTACACCTTC. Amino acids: CASSQDNLGSYGYTF.

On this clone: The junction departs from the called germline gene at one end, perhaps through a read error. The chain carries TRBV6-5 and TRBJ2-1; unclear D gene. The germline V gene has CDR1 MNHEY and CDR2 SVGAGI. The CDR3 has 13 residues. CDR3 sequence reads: CATSTRSYNEQFF. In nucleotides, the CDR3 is TGTGCCACCAGTACCCGCTCCTACAATGAGCAGTTCTTC.

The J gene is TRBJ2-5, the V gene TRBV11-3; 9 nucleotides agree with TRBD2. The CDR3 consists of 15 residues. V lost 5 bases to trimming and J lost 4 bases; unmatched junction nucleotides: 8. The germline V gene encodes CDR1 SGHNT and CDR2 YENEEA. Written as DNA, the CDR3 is TGTGCCAGCAGCAAAGCGGGAGGCGATGCAGAGACCCAGTACTTC. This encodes CASSKAGGDAETQYF. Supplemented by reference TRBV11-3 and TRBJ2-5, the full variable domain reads EAGVVQSPRYKIIEKKQPVAFWCNPISGHNTLYWYLQNLGQGPELLIRYENEEAVDDSQLPKDRFSAERLKGVDSTLKIQPAELGDSAVYLCASSKAGGDAETQYFGPGTRLLVL.

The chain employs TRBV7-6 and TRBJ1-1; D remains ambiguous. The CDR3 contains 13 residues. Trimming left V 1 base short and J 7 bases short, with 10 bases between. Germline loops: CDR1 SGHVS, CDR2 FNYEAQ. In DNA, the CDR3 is TGTGCCAGCAGCTTAGAAGTTTTTGGTGAAGCTTTCTTT. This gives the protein CASSLEVFGEAFF.

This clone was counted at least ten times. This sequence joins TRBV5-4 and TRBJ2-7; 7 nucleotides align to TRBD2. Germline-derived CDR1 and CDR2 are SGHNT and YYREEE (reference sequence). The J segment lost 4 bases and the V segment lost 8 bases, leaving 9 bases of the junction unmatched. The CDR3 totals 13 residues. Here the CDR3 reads CASSGLADYEQYF. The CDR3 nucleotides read TGTGCCAGTTCGGGGCTAGCGGATTACGAGCAGTACTTC.

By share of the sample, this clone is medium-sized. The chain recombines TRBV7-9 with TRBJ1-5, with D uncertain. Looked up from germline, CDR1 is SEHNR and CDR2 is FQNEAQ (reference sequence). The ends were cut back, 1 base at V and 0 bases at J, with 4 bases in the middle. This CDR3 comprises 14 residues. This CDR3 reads CASSLGYSNQPQHF. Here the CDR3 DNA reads TGTGCCAGCAGCTTAGGATATAGCAATCAGCCCCAGCATTTT.

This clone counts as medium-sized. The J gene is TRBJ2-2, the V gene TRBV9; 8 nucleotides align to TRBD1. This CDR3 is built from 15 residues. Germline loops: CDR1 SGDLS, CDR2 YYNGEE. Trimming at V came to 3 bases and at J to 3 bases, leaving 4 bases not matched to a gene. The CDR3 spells CASSATGVHTGELFF. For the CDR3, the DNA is TGTGCCAGCAGCGCGACAGGGGTGCACACCGGGGAGCTGTTTTTT. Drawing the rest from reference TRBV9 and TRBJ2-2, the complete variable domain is DSGVTQTPKHLITATGQRVTLRCSPRSGDLSVYWYQQSLDQGLQFLIQYYNGEERAKGNILERFSAQQFPDLHSELNLSSLELGDSALYFCASSATGVHTGELFFGEGSRLTVL.

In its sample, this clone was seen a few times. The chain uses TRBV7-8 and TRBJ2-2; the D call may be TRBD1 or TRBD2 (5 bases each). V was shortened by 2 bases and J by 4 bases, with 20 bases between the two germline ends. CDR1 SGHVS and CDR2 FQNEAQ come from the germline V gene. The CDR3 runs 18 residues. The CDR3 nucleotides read TGTGCCAGCAGCTTAAAAGTGAGCGTTTTTGGGACCACCGGGGAGCTGTTTTTT. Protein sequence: CASSLKVSVFGTTGELFF.

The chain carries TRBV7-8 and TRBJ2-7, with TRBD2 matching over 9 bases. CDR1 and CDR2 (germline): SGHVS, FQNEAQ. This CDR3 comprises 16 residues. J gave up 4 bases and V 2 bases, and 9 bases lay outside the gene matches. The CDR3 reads CASSLLGGGALYEQYF. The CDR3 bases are TGTGCCAGCAGCTTATTGGGCGGGGGGGCGTTATACGAGCAGTACTTC.

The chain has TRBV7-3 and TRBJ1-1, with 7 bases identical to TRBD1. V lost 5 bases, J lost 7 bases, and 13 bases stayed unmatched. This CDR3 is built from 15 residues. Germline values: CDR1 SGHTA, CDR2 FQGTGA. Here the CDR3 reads CASSQGTAARDEAFF. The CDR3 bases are TGTGCCAGCAGCCAAGGGACAGCGGCTCGGGATGAAGCTTTCTTT.

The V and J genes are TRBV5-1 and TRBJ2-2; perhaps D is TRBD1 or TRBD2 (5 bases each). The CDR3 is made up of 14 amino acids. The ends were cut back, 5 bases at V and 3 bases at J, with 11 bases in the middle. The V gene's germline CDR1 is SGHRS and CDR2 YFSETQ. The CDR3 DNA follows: TGCGCCAGCAGTGGGGGTTTCTACACCGGGGAGCTGTTTTTT. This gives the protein CASSGGFYTGELFF.

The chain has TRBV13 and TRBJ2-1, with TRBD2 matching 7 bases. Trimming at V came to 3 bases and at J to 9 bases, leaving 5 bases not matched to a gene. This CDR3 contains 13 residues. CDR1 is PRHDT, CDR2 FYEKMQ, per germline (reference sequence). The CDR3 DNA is TGTGCCAGCAGCTTGGGACTAAGAGCTGAGCAGTTCTTC. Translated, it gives CASSLGLRAEQFF.

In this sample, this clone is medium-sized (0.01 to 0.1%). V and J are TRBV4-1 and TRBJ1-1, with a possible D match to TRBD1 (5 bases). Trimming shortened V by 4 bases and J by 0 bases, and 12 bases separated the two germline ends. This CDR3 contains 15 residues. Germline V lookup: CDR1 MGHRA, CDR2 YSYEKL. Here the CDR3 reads CASSRTGRMNTEAFF. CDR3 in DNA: TGCGCCAGCAGCCGAACGGGACGTATGAACACTGAAGCTTTCTTT.

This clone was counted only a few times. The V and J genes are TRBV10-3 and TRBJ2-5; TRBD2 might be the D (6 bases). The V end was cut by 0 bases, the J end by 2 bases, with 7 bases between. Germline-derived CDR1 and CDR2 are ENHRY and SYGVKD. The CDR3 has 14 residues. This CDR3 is CAISESGSQETQYF. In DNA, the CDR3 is TGTGCCATCAGTGAGTCCGGGAGTCAAGAGACCCAGTACTTC.

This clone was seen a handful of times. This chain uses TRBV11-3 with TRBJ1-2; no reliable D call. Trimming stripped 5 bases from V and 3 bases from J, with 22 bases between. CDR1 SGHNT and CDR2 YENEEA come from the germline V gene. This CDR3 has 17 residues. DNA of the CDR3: TGTGCCAGCAGCCTACCCCGGCGGCGGGAGAAATACTATGGCTACACCTTC. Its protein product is CASSLPRRREKYYGYTF.

The CDR3 DNA sequence: TGTGCCAGCAACAATGGCATGAACACTGAAGCTTTCTTT. Translating it yields CASNNGMNTEAFF. V gene TRBV6-5 combines with J gene TRBJ1-1; D unresolved. Germline CDR1 MNHEY, CDR2 SVGAGI. CDR3 length: 13 amino acids. Trimming pared 7 bases from V and 0 bases from J, leaving 9 bases between.

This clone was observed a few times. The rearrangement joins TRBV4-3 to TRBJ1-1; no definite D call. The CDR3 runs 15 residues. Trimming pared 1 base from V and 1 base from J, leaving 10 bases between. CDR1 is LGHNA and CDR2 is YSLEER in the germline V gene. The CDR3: CASSQVPGGNTEAFF. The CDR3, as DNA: TGCGCCAGCAGCCAAGTGCCGGGAGGGAACACTGAAGCTTTCTTT.